Each of the 4 T cell receptor beta chains below was sequenced from the same sample in a study of T-cell reconstitution after alpha-beta-depleted transplantation in children. TCRbeta library preparation incorporated unique molecular identifiers. TCRdb redid the calling of the PCR reads with MiXCR, one entry per CDR3 protein. There are hundreds of thousands of distinct CDR3 sequences in the sample; less than 15% occur only once, and 0.79% lies in the top ten. The specimen comprised PBMCs, sampled before TCRalphabeta/CD19-depleted stem cell transplant. Source of these receptors: a girl aged 2-10 years with congenital amegakaryocytic thrombocytopenia, due to receive a stem cell transplant.

There are a few counts of this clonotype. The genes are TRBV5-6 and TRBJ2-5; 8 bases map to TRBD2. V trimming: 0 bases; J trimming: 4 bases; junction bases outside the gene matches: 5. The CDR3 length is 15 residues. CDR1 SGHDT and CDR2 YYEEEE come from the germline V gene. For the CDR3, the DNA is TGTGCCAGCAGCTTGGAGCTAGCGGGCGGAGAGACCCAGTACTTC. Its translation: CASSLELAGGETQYF.

The rearrangement joins TRBV29-1 to TRBJ2-1, with 8 bases matching TRBD2. V trimming: 5 bases; J trimming: 4 bases; junction bases outside the gene matches: 7. This CDR3 comprises 14 residues. Germline CDR1 is SQVTM and CDR2 is ANQGSEA. In DNA, the CDR3 is TGCAGCGTTAGGGAAAGCGGGAGTTACAATGAGCAGTTCTTC. This encodes CSVRESGSYNEQFF.

V is TRBV20-1 and J is TRBJ2-7; TRBD1 matches 7 bases. After removal of 6 bases from V and 8 bases from J, the junction contained 16 bases not matched to a gene. Germline lookup yields CDR1 DFQATT and CDR2 SNEGSKA (reference sequence). The CDR3 has 14 amino acids. CDR3 DNA: TGCAGTGCCACTCGTAGGGACAGACTCAGAAAGCAGTACTTC. Amino acid sequence: CSATRRDRLRKQYF.

This clonotype was picked up many times. The genes are TRBV29-1 and TRBJ2-2; D is unclear. The CDR3 consists of 12 residues. In germline, CDR1 is SQVTM, CDR2 ANQGSEA. Trimming left V 5 bases short and J 0 bases short, with 4 bases between. CDR3 nucleotides: TGCAGCGTTCTATCGAACACCGGGGAGCTGTTTTTT. Translation: CSVLSNTGELFF.